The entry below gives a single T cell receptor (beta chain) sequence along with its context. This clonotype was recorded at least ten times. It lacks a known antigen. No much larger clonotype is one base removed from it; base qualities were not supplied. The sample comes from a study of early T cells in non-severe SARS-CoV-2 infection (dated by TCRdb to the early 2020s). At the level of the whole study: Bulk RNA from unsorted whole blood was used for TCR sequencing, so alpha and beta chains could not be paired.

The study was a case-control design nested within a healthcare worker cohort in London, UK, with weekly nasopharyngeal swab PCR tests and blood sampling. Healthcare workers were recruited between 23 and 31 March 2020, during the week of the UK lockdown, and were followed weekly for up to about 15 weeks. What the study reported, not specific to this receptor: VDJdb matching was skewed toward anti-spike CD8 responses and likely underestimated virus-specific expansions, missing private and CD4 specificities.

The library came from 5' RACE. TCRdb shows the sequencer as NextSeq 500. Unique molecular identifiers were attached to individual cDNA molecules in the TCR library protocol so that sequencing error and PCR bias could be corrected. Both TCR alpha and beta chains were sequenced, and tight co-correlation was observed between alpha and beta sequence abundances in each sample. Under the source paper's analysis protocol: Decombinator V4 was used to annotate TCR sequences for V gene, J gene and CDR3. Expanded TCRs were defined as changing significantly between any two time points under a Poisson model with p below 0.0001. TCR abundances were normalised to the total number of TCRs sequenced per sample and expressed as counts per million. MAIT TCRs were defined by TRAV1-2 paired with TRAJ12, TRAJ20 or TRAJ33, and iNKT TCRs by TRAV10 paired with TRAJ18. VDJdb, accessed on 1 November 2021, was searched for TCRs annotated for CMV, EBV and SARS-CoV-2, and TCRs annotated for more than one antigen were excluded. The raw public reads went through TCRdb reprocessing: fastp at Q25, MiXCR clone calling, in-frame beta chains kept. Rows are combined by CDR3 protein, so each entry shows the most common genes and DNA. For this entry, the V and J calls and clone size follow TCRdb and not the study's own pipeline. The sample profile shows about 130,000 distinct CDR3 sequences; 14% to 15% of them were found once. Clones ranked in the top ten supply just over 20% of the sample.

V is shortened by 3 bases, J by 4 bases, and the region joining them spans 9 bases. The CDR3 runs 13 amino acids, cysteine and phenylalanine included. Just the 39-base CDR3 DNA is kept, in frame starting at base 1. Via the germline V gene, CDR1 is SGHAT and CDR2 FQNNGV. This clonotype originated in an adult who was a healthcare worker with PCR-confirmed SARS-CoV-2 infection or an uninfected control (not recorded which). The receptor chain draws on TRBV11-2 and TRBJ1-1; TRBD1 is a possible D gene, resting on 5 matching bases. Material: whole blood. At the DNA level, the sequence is TGTGCCAGCAGCTTCCGGGGCCGCACTGAAGCTTTCTTT. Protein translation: CASSFRGRTEAFF. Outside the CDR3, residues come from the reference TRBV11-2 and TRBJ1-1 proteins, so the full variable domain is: EAGVAQSPRYKIIEKRQSVAFWCNPISGHATLYWYQQILGQGPKLLIQFQNNGVVDDSQLPKDRFSAERLKGVDSTLKIQPAKLEDSAVYLCASSFRGRTEAFFGQGTRLTVV.